This TCR beta chain stems from a study of shared clonotypes between healthy human individuals. Study results and caveats: Blood alone was sampled, and tissue repertoires likely differ. Larger estimated richness was generally recorded for naive subsets relative to memory subsets.

From CD4+ cells came CD45RA+ naive and CD45RA-negative memory subsets. The CDR3 is made up of 16 amino acids. CDR1 is SGHRS and CDR2 is YFSETQ in the germline V gene. Trimming removed 4 bases from V and 1 base from J; junction bases left unmatched: 4. Sequencing was performed with immunoSEQ multiplex PCR; in TCRdb, only in-frame clones are kept and a portion is missing. The data show hundreds of thousands of clones, around 97% seen once. Turning to this clone: The antigen is unknown.

The chain joins TRBV5-1 to TRBJ2-1, with TRBD2 matching 11 bases. The TCR comes from a woman in her thirties in good health. Sequences were obtained from naive CD4+ T cells sorted from blood. Noted subset: CD45RA+ positively selected. CDR3 sequence reads: CASSLLAGASYNEQFF. In nucleotides, the CDR3 is TGCGCCAGCAGCCTACTAGCGGGAGCATCCTACAATGAGCAGTTCTTC.